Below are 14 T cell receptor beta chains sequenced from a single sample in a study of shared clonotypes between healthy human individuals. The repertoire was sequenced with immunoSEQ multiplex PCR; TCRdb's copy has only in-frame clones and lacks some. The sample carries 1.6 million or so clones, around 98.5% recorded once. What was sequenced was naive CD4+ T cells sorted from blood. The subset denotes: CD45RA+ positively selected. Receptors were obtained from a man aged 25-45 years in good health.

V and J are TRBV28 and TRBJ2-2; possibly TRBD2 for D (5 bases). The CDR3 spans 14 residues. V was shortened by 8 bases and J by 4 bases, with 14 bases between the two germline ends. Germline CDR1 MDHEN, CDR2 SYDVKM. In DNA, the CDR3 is TGTGCCAGCTATACACTAGGTTCCACCGGGGAGCTGTTTTTT. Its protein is CASYTLGSTGELFF. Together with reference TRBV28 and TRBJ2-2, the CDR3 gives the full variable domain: DVKVTQSSRYLVKRTGEKVFLECVQDMDHENMFWYRQDPGLGLRLIYFSYDVKMKEKGDIPEGYSVSREKKERFSLILESASTNQTSMYLCASYTLGSTGELFFGEGSRLTVL.

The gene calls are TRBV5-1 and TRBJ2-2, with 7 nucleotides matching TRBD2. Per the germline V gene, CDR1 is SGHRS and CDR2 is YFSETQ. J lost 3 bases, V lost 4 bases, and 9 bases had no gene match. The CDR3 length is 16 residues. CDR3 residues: CASSPRGRGDTGELFF. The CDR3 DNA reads TGCGCCAGCAGCCCCCGGGGGAGGGGTGACACCGGGGAGCTGTTTTTT.

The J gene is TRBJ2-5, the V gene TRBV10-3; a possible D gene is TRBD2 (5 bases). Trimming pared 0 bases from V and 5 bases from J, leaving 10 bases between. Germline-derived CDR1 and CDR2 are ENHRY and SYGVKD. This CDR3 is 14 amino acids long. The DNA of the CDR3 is TGTGCCATCAGTGAGTCGGCCGGAGGTGAGACCCAGTACTTC. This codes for CAISESAGGETQYF.

CDR3 DNA sequence: TGTGCCAGCAGACCCGGGACAGGGCGGAACGAGCAGTACTTC. It translates to CASRPGTGRNEQYF. The chain has TRBV28 and TRBJ2-7; 9 nucleotides agree with TRBD1. The CDR3 consists of 14 residues. The J segment lost 5 bases and the V segment lost 6 bases, leaving 8 bases of the junction unmatched. Per germline, CDR1 MDHEN and CDR2 SYDVKM.

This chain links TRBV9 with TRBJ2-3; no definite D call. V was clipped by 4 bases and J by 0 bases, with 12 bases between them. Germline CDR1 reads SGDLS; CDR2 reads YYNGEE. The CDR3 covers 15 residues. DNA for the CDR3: TGTGCCAGCAGCCCCCAGCGAACTAGCACAGATACGCAGTATTTT. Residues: CASSPQRTSTDTQYF.

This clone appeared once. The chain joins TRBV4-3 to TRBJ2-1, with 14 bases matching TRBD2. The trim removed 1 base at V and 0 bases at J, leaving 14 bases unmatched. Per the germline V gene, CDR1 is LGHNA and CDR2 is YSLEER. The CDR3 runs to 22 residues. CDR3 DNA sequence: TGCGCCAGCAGCCAAGGACTAGCGGGAGGGCGTTCTTTTCTTAGCTCCTACAATGAGCAGTTCTTC. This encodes CASSQGLAGGRSFLSSYNEQFF.

The CDR3 sequence: CATRPTGSNQPQHF. As DNA, the CDR3 is TGTGCCACCAGACCTACAGGGTCCAATCAGCCCCAGCATTTT. This rearrangement joins TRBV15 to TRBJ1-5; a weak D match, TRBD1 (6 bases). The CDR3 extends over 14 amino acids. Germline CDR1 is LNHNV and CDR2 is YYDKDF (reference sequence). Trimming cost V 6 bases and J 3 bases, with 12 bases left between them.

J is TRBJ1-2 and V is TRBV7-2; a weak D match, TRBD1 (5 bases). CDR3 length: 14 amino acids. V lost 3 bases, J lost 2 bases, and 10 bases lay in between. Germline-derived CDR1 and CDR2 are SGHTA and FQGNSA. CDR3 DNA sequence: TGTGCCAGCAGCTTTCGGCAGGGCAACTATGGCTACACCTTC. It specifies CASSFRQGNYGYTF.

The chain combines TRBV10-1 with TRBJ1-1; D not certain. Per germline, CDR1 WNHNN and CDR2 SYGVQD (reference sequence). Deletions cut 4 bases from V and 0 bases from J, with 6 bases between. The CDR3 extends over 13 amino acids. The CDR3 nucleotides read TGCGCCAGCAGTGTTTCAATGAACACTGAAGCTTTCTTT. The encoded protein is CASSVSMNTEAFF.

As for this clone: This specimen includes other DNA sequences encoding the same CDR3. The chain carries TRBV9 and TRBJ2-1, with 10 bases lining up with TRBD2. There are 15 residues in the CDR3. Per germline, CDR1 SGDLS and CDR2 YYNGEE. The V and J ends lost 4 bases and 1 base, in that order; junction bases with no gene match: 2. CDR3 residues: CASSSSGSSYNEQFF. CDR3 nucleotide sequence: TGTGCCAGCAGCTCTAGCGGGAGTTCCTACAATGAGCAGTTCTTC.

The DNA for the CDR3 is TGTGCCAGCAGCTCCCAAGGATCCTACGAGCAGTACTTC. The encoded protein is CASSSQGSYEQYF. The chain employs TRBV5-4 and TRBJ2-7; D unresolved. Germline V lookup: CDR1 SGHNT, CDR2 YYREEE (reference sequence). CDR3 length: 13 residues. Trimming pared 3 bases from V and 1 base from J, leaving 8 bases between. Based on the CDR3 plus reference TRBV5-4 and TRBJ2-7, the full variable domain is ETGVTQSPTHLIKTRGQQVTLRCSSQSGHNTVSWYQQALGQGPQFIFQYYREEENGRGNFPPRFSGLQFPNYSSELNVNALELDDSALYLCASSSQGSYEQYFGPGTRLTVT.

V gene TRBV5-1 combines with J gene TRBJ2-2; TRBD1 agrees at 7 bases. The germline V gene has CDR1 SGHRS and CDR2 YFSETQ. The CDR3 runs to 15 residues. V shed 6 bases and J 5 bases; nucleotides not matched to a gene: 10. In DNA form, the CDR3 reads TGCGCCAGCAAGGACAGGCCAGAGTCGACCGGGGAGCTGTTTTTT. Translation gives CASKDRPESTGELFF.

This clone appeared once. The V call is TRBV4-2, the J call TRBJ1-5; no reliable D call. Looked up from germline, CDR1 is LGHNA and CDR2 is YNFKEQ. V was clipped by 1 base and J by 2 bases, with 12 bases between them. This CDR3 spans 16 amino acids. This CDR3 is CASSQAVDIGNQPQHF. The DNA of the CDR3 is TGTGCCAGCAGCCAAGCCGTAGACATAGGCAATCAGCCCCAGCATTTT.

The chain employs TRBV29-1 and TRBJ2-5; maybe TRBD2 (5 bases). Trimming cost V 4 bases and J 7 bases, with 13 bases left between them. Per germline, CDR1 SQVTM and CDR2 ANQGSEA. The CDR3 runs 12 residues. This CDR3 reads CSVALRVGTQYF. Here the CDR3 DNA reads TGCAGCGTTGCGCTGCGGGTCGGGACCCAGTACTTC. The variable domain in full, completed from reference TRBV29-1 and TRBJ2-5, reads SAVISQKPSRDICQRGTSLTIQCQVDSQVTMMFWYRQQPGQSLTLIATANQGSEATYESGFVIDKFPISRPNLTFSTLTVSNMSPEDSSIYLCSVALRVGTQYFGPGTRLLVL.